This passage covers 14 T cell receptor beta chains from one sample sequenced in a study of cytomegalovirus exposure and HLA in healthy donors. Measured with immunoSEQ multiplex PCR; TCRdb has only the in-frame clones, and not every one. Among about 79,000 clones listed, 80% to 95% were seen once. The specimen was PBMCs. The receptors derive from a woman aged 30 to 39 in good health and CMV-seronegative.

The V gene is TRBV5-6, the J gene TRBJ2-3, with a weak D call TRBD2 (7 bases). Trimming cost V 4 bases and J 6 bases, with 15 bases left between them. The CDR3 is 14 residues long. Germline-derived CDR1 and CDR2 are SGHDT and YYEEEE. CDR3 nucleotides: TGTGCCAGCAGCCCGGGGGGCTTCGGGGATACGCAGTATTTT. This codes for CASSPGGFGDTQYF.

The chain couples TRBV14 to TRBJ1-4, with a tentative D call TRBD1 (5 bases). This CDR3 has 13 residues. Between the trimmed V and J ends, which lost 5 bases and 8 bases, there was a span of 12 bases. Germline CDR1 SGHDN, CDR2 FVKESK. The CDR3 spells CASSRRGGEKLFF. The CDR3 region has the DNA TGTGCCAGCAGCAGGCGGGGGGGAGAAAAACTGTTTTTT.

The J gene is TRBJ1-1, the V gene TRBV19; D gene unclear. The CDR3 consists of 15 residues. The V end lost 9 bases, the J end lost 5 bases, and 22 bases lay between the germline ends. The V gene's germline CDR1 is LNHDA and CDR2 SQIVND (reference sequence). This CDR3 reads CASLPLDTAGTEAFF. In DNA form, the CDR3 reads TGTGCCAGCTTACCACTTGACACCGCTGGAACTGAAGCTTTCTTT.

The chain uses TRBV9 and TRBJ1-1; D perhaps matches TRBD1 (5 bases). CDR3 length: 14 residues. Per germline, CDR1 SGDLS and CDR2 YYNGEE. Trimming removed 0 bases from V and 1 base from J, with 7 bases in between. This CDR3 reads CASSVVQGNTEAFF. The CDR3, as DNA: TGTGCCAGCAGCGTAGTCCAGGGGAACACTGAAGCTTTCTTT. Variable domain in full (rest from reference TRBV9 and TRBJ1-1): DSGVTQTPKHLITATGQRVTLRCSPRSGDLSVYWYQQSLDQGLQFLIQYYNGEERAKGNILERFSAQQFPDLHSELNLSSLELGDSALYFCASSVVQGNTEAFFGQGTRLTVV.

The chain links TRBV28 to TRBJ2-5; 8 positions agree with TRBD1. Germline V CDR1 and CDR2: MDHEN, SYDVKM. The CDR3 runs to 15 residues. With V trimmed by 5 bases and J by 4 bases, 9 bases remained unmatched. The chain's CDR3 is CASSPRTGRGETQYF. CDR3 DNA: TGTGCCAGCAGTCCCCGGACAGGGAGAGGAGAGACCCAGTACTTC.

This sequence joins TRBV11-3 and TRBJ2-1; D gene unclear. The length of the CDR3 is 14 residues. Germline CDR1 SGHNT, CDR2 YENEEA. V was pared by 6 bases and J by 8 bases, with 17 bases between. The CDR3 sequence: CASSSSEFGYEQFF. As DNA, the CDR3 is TGTGCCAGCAGTTCCTCCGAGTTCGGGTATGAGCAGTTCTTC.

The chain combines TRBV5-1 with TRBJ1-2; 9 positions agree with TRBD1. Germline trimming cut 2 bases from V and 0 bases from J; bases unmatched to any gene: 5. CDR1 SGHRS and CDR2 YFSETQ come from the germline V gene. CDR3 length: 16 amino acids. CDR3 in amino acids: CASSFPGQGSNYGYTF. CDR3 in DNA: TGCGCCAGCAGCTTTCCGGGACAGGGCTCTAACTATGGCTACACCTTC.

The chain is built from TRBV21-1 and TRBJ1-1; TRBD1, the table's D call, lacks a check against the DNA. TRBV21-1 is annotated as a pseudogene. The CDR3 extends over 13 amino acids. CDR3 sequence reads: CASSRGGRTEAFF. CDR3 DNA sequence: TGTGCCAGCAGCAGAGGGGGTCGCACTGAAGCTTTCTTT.

The rearrangement joins TRBV11-3 to TRBJ1-1; D is perhaps TRBD1 (5 bases). Between the trimmed V and J ends, which lost 5 bases and 4 bases, there was a span of 11 bases. Germline V gene sequence: CDR1 SGHNT, CDR2 YENEEA. CDR3 size: 13 residues. The CDR3 coding sequence is TGTGCCAGCAGCCGGACGACAGTCACTGAAGCTTTCTTT. Its protein product is CASSRTTVTEAFF.

The chain is built from TRBV28 and TRBJ1-1; D may be TRBD1 (5 bases). The germline V gene has CDR1 MDHEN and CDR2 SYDVKM. This CDR3 comprises 14 residues. Trimming removed 5 bases from V and 3 bases from J, with 13 bases in between. The CDR3 DNA reads as TGTGCCAGCAGTCTCCCGGCCAGGGACACTGAAGCTTTCTTT. Translation gives CASSLPARDTEAFF.

DNA for the CDR3: TGTGCCATCAGTGAGTCCTGGGAACAGGGAAAAGAGACCCAGTACTTC. Its protein is CAISESWEQGKETQYF. The rearrangement links TRBV10-3 to TRBJ2-5, with D maybe TRBD1 (6 bases). The CDR3 loop spans 16 amino acids. V was cut by 0 bases and J by 3 bases, with 14 bases left in between. Germline V gene data show CDR1 as ENHRY and CDR2 as SYGVKD.

This CDR3 reads CASSRIQGSPYNEQFF. CDR3 bases: TGTGCCAGCAGCCGGATACAGGGGTCTCCCTACAATGAGCAGTTCTTC. The V and J genes are TRBV4-2 and TRBJ2-1, with TRBD1 matching over 7 bases. After removal of 4 bases from V and 2 bases from J, the junction contained 8 bases not matched to a gene. CDR3 length: 16 residues. Germline V gives CDR1 LGHNA, CDR2 YNFKEQ.

The V call is TRBV27, the J call TRBJ1-2; 7 positions agree with TRBD1. The J segment lost 2 bases and the V segment lost 5 bases, leaving 14 bases of the junction unmatched. Germline values: CDR1 MNHEY, CDR2 SMNVEV (reference sequence). This CDR3 contains 17 residues. Written as DNA, the CDR3 is TGTGCCAGCAGTCTACGCGCGGGACAGACATCGAACTATGGCTACACCTTC. This gives the protein CASSLRAGQTSNYGYTF.

The chain is built from TRBV4-2 and TRBJ2-7, with D perhaps matching TRBD1 (6 bases). Germline V CDR1 and CDR2: LGHNA, YNFKEQ. The V and J ends lost 1 base and 0 bases respectively, with 13 bases between them. CDR3 size: 16 residues. The DNA of the CDR3 is TGTGCCAGCAGCCAAGCCTCTCCGGACAGCTCCTACGAGCAGTACTTC. As protein: CASSQASPDSSYEQYF.